The next 10 T cell receptor beta chains were all read from a single sample in a study of breast tumors, draining lymph nodes, adjacent tissues. TCRdb ran MiXCR on the multiplex PCR reads and lists one entry per CDR3 protein. The sample lists 200,000 to 250,000 distinct CDR3 sequences, roughly 32% occurring once. The lymph nodes were axillary draining lymph nodes from breast cancer patients. Sequencing used axillary lymph node tissue. Receptors originate from a female donor with breast cancer. Some clones in this sample may be carry-over from other donors' samples.

About this clonotype itself: An end of the junction differs from the germline gene, which may be a read error. The chain joins TRBV18 to TRBJ1-5; 8 nucleotides line up with TRBD1. CDR1 and CDR2 (germline): KGHSH, LQKENI. The CDR3 consists of 13 residues. The CDR3 DNA follows: TGTGCCAGCTCAGCGGACAGGGATCAGCCCCGGCATTTT. Translation gives CASSADRDQPRHF.

On this clonotype itself: This could be a read error, since a much larger clone is one nucleotide away. V gene TRBV11-3 combines with J gene TRBJ2-7; 9 nucleotides match TRBD2. Germline V gene data show CDR1 as SGHNT and CDR2 as YENEEA. The CDR3 spans 15 residues. The V gene end was trimmed by 5 bases and the J gene end by 3 bases; junction bases not matched to a gene: 8. Here the CDR3 reads CASSRLAGTVYEQYF. The CDR3 DNA is TGTGCCAGCAGCCGCCTAGCGGGGACTGTCTACGAGCAGTACTTC. The complete variable domain, with remaining parts taken from reference TRBV11-3 and TRBJ2-7, reads EAGVVQSPRYKIIEKKQPVAFWCNPISGHNTLYWYLQNLGQGPELLIRYENEEAVDDSQLPKDRFSAERLKGVDSTLKIQPAELGDSAVYLCASSRLAGTVYEQYFGPGTRLTVT.

This clonotype was seen ten or more times. The chain is built from TRBV3-1 and TRBJ1-6; 8 nucleotides agree with TRBD1. V was clipped by 3 bases and J by 8 bases; unmatched bases: 3. CDR1 and CDR2 from the germline V gene are LGHDT and YNNKEL (reference sequence). The CDR3 extends over 14 amino acids. CDR3 DNA sequence: TGTGCCAGCAGCCACGGACAGGGTTATTCACCCCTCCACTTT. As protein: CASSHGQGYSPLHF.

The chain joins TRBV10-3 to TRBJ2-5; D is perhaps TRBD2 (7 bases). The CDR3 covers 15 residues. V was pared by 3 bases and J by 4 bases, with 15 bases between. CDR1 ENHRY and CDR2 SYGVKD come from the germline V gene. The CDR3 loop is CAISDAGVGGETQYF. The CDR3 DNA sequence: TGTGCCATCAGTGACGCGGGAGTAGGGGGAGAGACCCAGTACTTC.

This clonotype was seen at least ten times. The J gene is TRBJ1-4, the V gene TRBV15; D unresolved. In germline, CDR1 is LNHNV, CDR2 YYDKDF (reference sequence). Trimming stripped 1 base from V and 0 bases from J, with 9 bases between. The CDR3 spans 16 residues. The CDR3 DNA reads TGTGCCACCAGCAGAGGTGACCGATCAACTAATGAAAAACTGTTTTTT. Its protein is CATSRGDRSTNEKLFF. Filled out from reference TRBV15 and TRBJ1-4, the complete variable domain reads DAMVIQNPRYQVTQFGKPVTLSCSQTLNHNVMYWYQQKSSQAPKLLFHYYDKDFNNEADTPDNFQSRRPNTSFCFLDIRSPGLGDTAMYLCATSRGDRSTNEKLFFGSGTQLSVL.

This clonotype has just a few counts. A much larger clone is a single base away; this may be a read error. The chain uses TRBV6-5 and TRBJ2-7; D is perhaps TRBD2 (6 bases). This CDR3 is 14 amino acids long. Looked up from germline, CDR1 is MNHEY and CDR2 is SVGAGI. Trimming cost V 8 bases and J 1 base, with 15 bases left between them. The CDR3 coding sequence is TGTGCCAGCCCCCCGAGGAGGGGTTCCTACGAGCAGTACTTC. Its translation: CASPPRRGSYEQYF.

This clonotype was counted at least ten times. The chain recombines TRBV7-8 with TRBJ1-4; TRBD1 matches 8 bases. Germline V gives CDR1 SGHVS, CDR2 FQNEAQ. J lost 13 bases, V lost 1 base, and 17 bases had no gene match. CDR3 length: 17 amino acids. CDR3 bases: TGTGCCAGCAGCTTAGGACGGACAGGGACGAGCCACATGGGACTGTTTTTT. Protein sequence: CASSLGRTGTSHMGLFF.

This clonotype was picked up many times. J is TRBJ2-1 and V is TRBV6-1, with TRBD2 matching 10 bases. The germline gives CDR1 MNHNS, CDR2 SASEGT. V shed 7 bases and J 7 bases; nucleotides not matched to a gene: 10. The CDR3 spans 15 residues. CDR3 residues: CASTGLAGVRNEQFF. The CDR3 DNA reads TGTGCCAGCACAGGCCTAGCGGGAGTAAGGAATGAGCAGTTCTTC.

This clonotype showed up many times. This chain connects TRBV19 to TRBJ1-6, with TRBD1 identical over 9 bases. The germline CDR1 and CDR2 sequences are LNHDA and SQIVND (reference sequence). This CDR3 spans 15 amino acids. The V segment lost 5 bases and the J segment 7 bases; nucleotides outside the gene matches: 6. The chain's CDR3 is CASSGPGQGNSPLHF. CDR3 coding DNA: TGTGCCAGTAGTGGGCCGGGACAGGGAAATTCACCCCTCCACTTT.

This clonotype was counted ten times or more. The chain joins TRBV5-6 to TRBJ2-7; D tentatively reads TRBD1 or TRBD2 (6 bases each). The CDR3 covers 16 residues. Trimming cost V 3 bases and J 3 bases, with 19 bases left between them. In germline, CDR1 is SGHDT, CDR2 YYEEEE. The DNA for the CDR3 is TGTGCCAGCAGCTCCGAGGGGGGACTGCCGAACTACGAGCAGTACTTC. As protein: CASSSEGGLPNYEQYF.